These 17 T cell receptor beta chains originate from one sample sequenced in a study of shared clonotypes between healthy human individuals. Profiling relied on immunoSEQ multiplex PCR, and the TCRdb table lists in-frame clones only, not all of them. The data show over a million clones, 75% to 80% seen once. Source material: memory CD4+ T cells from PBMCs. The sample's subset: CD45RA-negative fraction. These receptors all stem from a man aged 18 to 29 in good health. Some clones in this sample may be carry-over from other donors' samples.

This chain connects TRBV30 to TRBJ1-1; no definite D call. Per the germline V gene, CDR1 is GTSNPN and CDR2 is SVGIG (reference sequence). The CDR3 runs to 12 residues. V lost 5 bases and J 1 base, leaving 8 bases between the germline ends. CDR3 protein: CAWAARNTEAFF. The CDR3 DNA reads TGTGCCTGGGCCGCCCGGAACACTGAAGCTTTCTTT. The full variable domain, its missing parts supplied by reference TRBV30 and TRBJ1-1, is SQTIHQWPATLVQPVGSPLSLECTVEGTSNPNLYWYRQAAGRGLQLLFYSVGIGQISSEVPQNLSASRPQDRQFILSSKKLLLSDSGFYLCAWAARNTEAFFGQGTRLTVV.

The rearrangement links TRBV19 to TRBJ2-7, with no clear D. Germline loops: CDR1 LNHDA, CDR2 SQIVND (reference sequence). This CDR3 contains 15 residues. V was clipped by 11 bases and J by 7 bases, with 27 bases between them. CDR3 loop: CAAKSPRIPCIEQYF. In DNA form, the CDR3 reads TGTGCCGCCAAGAGCCCTCGTATTCCGTGTATTGAGCAGTACTTC.

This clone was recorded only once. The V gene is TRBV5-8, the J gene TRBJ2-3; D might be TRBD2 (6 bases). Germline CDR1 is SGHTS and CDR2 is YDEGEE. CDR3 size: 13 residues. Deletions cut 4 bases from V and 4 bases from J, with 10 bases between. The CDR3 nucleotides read TGTGCCAGCAGCCCTTGGAGGGCAGATACGCAGTATTTT. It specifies CASSPWRADTQYF.

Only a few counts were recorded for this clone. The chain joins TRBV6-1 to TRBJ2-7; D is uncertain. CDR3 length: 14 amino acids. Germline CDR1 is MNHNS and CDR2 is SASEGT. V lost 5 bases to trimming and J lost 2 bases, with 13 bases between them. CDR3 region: CASSQGPGTYEQYF. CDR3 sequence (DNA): TGTGCCAGCAGTCAAGGTCCCGGTACCTACGAGCAGTACTTC.

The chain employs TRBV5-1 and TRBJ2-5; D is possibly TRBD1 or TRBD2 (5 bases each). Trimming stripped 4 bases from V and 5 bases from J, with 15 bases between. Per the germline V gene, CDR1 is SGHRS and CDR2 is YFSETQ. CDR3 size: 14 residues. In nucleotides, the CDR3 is TGCGCCAGCAGCGAGCTGCGGGCAGGGGAGACCCAGTACTTC. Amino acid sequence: CASSELRAGETQYF. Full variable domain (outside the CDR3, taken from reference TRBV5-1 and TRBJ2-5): KAGVTQTPRYLIKTRGQQVTLSCSPISGHRSVSWYQQTPGQGLQFLFEYFSETQRNKGNFPGRFSGRQFSNSRSEMNVSTLELGDSALYLCASSELRAGETQYFGPGTRLLVL.

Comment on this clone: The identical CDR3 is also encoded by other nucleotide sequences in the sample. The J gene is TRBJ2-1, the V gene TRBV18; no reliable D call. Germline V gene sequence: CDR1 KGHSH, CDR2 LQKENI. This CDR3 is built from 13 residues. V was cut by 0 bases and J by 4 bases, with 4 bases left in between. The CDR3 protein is CASSPPSYNEQFF. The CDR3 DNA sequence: TGTGCCAGCTCACCACCATCATACAATGAGCAGTTCTTC. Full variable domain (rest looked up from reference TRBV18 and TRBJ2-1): NAGVMQNPRHLVRRRGQEARLRCSPMKGHSHVYWYRQLPEEGLKFMVYLQKENIIDESGMPKERFSAEFPKEGPSILRIQQVVRGDSAAYFCASSPPSYNEQFFGPGTRLTVL.

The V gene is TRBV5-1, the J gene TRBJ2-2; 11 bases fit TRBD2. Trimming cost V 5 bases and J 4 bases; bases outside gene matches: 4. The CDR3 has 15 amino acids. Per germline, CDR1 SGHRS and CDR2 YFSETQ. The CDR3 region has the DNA TGCGCCAGCAGACTAACTAGCGGGAGCACCGGGGAGCTGTTTTTT. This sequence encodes CASRLTSGSTGELFF.

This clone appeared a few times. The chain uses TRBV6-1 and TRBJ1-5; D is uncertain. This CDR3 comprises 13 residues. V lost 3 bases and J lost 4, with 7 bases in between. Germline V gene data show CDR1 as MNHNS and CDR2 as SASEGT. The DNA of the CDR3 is TGTGCCAGCAGTGATATTCCTAATCAGCCCCAGCATTTT. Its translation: CASSDIPNQPQHF.

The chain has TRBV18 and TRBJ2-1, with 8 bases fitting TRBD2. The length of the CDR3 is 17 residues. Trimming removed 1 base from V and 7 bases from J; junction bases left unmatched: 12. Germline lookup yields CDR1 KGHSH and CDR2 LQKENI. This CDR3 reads CASSPLPLAESVNEQFF. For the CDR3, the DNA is TGTGCCAGCTCACCACTGCCACTAGCGGAAAGCGTGAATGAGCAGTTCTTC.

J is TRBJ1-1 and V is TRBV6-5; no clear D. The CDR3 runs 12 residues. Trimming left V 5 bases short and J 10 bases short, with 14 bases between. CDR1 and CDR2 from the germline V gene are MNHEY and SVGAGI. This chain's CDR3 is CASSEGRARAFF. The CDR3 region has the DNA TGTGCCAGCAGTGAAGGTCGTGCGCGAGCTTTCTTT.

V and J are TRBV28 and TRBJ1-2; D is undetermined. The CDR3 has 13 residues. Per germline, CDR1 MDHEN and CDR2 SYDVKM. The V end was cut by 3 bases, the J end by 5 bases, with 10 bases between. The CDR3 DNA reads TGTGCCAGCAGTTTCGCGTCGGGGTATGGCTACACCTTC. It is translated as CASSFASGYGYTF.

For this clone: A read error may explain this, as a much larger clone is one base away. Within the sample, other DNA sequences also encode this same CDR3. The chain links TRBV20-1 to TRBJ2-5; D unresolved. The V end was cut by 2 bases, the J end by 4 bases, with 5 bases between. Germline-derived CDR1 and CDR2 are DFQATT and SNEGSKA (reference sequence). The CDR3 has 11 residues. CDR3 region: CSARMGETQYF. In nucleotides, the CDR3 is TGCAGTGCTAGAATGGGAGAGACCCAGTACTTC.

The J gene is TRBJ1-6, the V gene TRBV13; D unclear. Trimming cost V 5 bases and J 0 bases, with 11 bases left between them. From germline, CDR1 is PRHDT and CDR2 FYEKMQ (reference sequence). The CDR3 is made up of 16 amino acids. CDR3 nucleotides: TGTGCCAGCAGCCGCCGCTCTAGCTCCTATAATTCACCCCTCCACTTT. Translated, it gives CASSRRSSSYNSPLHF.

CDR3 DNA: TGTGCCAGCTCACCACTAGAAACGAACACTGAAGCTTTCTTT. Residues: CASSPLETNTEAFF. This chain uses TRBV18 with TRBJ1-1, with unresolved D. The CDR3 runs to 14 residues. The germline CDR1 and CDR2 sequences are KGHSH and LQKENI. The V and J ends lost 1 base and 1 base respectively, with 7 bases between them.

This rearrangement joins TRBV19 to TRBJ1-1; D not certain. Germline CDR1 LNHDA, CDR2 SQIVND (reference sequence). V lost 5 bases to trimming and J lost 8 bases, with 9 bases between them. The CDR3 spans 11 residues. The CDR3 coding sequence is TGTGCCAGTAGTTCCATGCGGGAAGCTTTCTTT. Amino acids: CASSSMREAFF.

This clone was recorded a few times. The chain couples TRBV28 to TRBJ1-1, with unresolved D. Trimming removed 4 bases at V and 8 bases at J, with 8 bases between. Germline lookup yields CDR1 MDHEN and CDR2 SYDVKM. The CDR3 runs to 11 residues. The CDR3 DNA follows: TGTGCCAGCAGTTCGAACAGAGAAGCTTTCTTT. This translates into CASSSNREAFF.

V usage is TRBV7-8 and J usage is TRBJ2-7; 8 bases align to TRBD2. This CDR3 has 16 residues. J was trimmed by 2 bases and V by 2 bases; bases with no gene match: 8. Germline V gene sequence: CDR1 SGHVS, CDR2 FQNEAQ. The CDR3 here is CASSLRGGRTPYEQYF. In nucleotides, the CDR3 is TGTGCCAGCAGCTTAAGGGGCGGGAGGACCCCCTACGAGCAGTACTTC.